These T cell receptor beta chains were read from a single sample in a study of blood T cell repertoires in COVID-19. Sequencing was performed with immunoSEQ multiplex PCR; in TCRdb, only in-frame clones are kept and a portion is missing. The profile shows approximately 60,000 clones, 70% to 85% of them singletons. Sequencing used peripheral blood. The source is an older man with active COVID-19. The CDR3 runs from the conserved cysteine through the conserved F or W. Fields, in order: D gene, J gene, CDR3 length, clone size, V gene, CDR3 protein, CDR3 DNA. The D gene is left open where the match is weak. Expanded clones are given a class, and other clones once, few, many or no size at all.

D gene: TRBD1
J gene: TRBJ2-2
CDR3 length: 15
clone size: -
V gene: TRBV10-3
CDR3 protein: CAISDRDRGVGELFF
CDR3 DNA: TGTGCCATCAGTGACCGGGACAGGGGTGTCGGGGAGCTGTTTTTT

D gene: -
J gene: TRBJ2-3
CDR3 length: 14
clone size: -
V gene: TRBV18
CDR3 protein: CASSLTDRSDTQYF
CDR3 DNA: TGTGCCAGCTCACTAACCGACAGGTCAGATACGCAGTATTTT

D gene: -
J gene: TRBJ2-1
CDR3 length: 16
clone size: -
V gene: TRBV21-1
CDR3 protein: CASSKRSGDSYNEQFF
CDR3 DNA: TGTGCCAGCAGCAAACGTAGCGGGGATTCCTACAATGAGCAGTTCTTC

D gene: TRBD2
J gene: TRBJ2-1
CDR3 length: 19
clone size: once
V gene: TRBV11-2
CDR3 protein: CASSQPGLAGGSSYNEQFF
CDR3 DNA: TGTGCCAGCAGCCAACCGGGACTAGCGGGAGGCAGCTCCTACAATGAGCAGTTCTTC

D gene: TRBD1
J gene: TRBJ2-7
CDR3 length: 15
clone size: few
V gene: TRBV5-6
CDR3 protein: CASSLIGQGSYEQYF
CDR3 DNA: TGTGCCAGCAGCTTGATCGGACAGGGTAGCTACGAGCAGTACTTC

D gene: -
J gene: TRBJ2-3
CDR3 length: 11
clone size: -
V gene: TRBV29-1
CDR3 protein: CSVANTDTQYF
CDR3 DNA: TGCAGCGTTGCCAACACAGATACGCAGTATTTT

D gene: TRBD2
J gene: TRBJ2-3
CDR3 length: 15
clone size: -
V gene: TRBV5-6
CDR3 protein: CASSPSGRPTDTQYF
CDR3 DNA: TGTGCCAGCAGCCCAAGCGGGAGGCCCACAGATACGCAGTATTTT

D gene: -
J gene: TRBJ1-5
CDR3 length: 11
clone size: -
V gene: TRBV19
CDR3 protein: CASSKDSPPHF
CDR3 DNA: TGTGCCAGTAGTAAGGACTCCCCTCCGCATTTT

D gene: -
J gene: TRBJ2-5
CDR3 length: 14
clone size: -
V gene: TRBV6-5
CDR3 protein: CASRTPGAQETQYF
CDR3 DNA: TGTGCCAGCAGGACCCCGGGTGCACAAGAGACCCAGTACTTC

D gene: -
J gene: TRBJ2-7
CDR3 length: 14
clone size: -
V gene: TRBV3-1/TRBV3-2
CDR3 protein: CASSHLGLACEQYF
CDR3 DNA: TGTGCCAGCAGCCATCTGGGTTTAGCGTGTGAGCAGTACTTC

D gene: -
J gene: TRBJ1-1
CDR3 length: 13
clone size: -
V gene: TRBV5-6
CDR3 protein: CASSGLGGTEAFF
CDR3 DNA: TGTGCCAGCAGTGGACTGGGGGGCACTGAAGCTTTCTTT

D gene: -
J gene: TRBJ1-1
CDR3 length: 14
clone size: -
V gene: TRBV2
CDR3 protein: CASKSLTRDTEAFF
CDR3 DNA: TGTGCCAGCAAGAGTCTCACTCGGGACACTGAAGCTTTCTTT

D gene: -
J gene: TRBJ1-6
CDR3 length: 14
clone size: -
V gene: TRBV7-9
CDR3 protein: CASSFWRRGSPLHF
CDR3 DNA: TGTGCCAGCAGCTTCTGGCGTAGAGGATCACCCCTCCACTTT

D gene: -
J gene: TRBJ2-1
CDR3 length: 15
clone size: -
V gene: TRBV15
CDR3 protein: CATSSRGSSYNEQFF
CDR3 DNA: TGTGCCACCAGCTCTAGAGGATCCTCCTACAATGAGCAGTTCTTC

D gene: TRBD1
J gene: TRBJ1-1
CDR3 length: 12
clone size: -
V gene: TRBV18
CDR3 protein: CASSPTGGYAFF
CDR3 DNA: TGTGCCAGCTCACCGACAGGGGGCTATGCTTTCTTT

D gene: TRBD2
J gene: TRBJ2-1
CDR3 length: 15
clone size: -
V gene: TRBV2
CDR3 protein: CASGQRDSSYNEQFF
CDR3 DNA: TGTGCCAGCGGGCAGCGGGATAGCTCCTACAATGAGCAGTTCTTC

D gene: TRBD2
J gene: TRBJ2-1
CDR3 length: 13
clone size: -
V gene: TRBV27
CDR3 protein: CASSFREGNEQFF
CDR3 DNA: TGTGCCAGCAGTTTTCGGGAGGGGAATGAGCAGTTCTTC

D gene: -
J gene: TRBJ2-3
CDR3 length: 15
clone size: -
V gene: TRBV6-4
CDR3 protein: CASSEGGVGTDTQYF
CDR3 DNA: TGTGCCAGCAGTGAAGGGGGTGTGGGCACAGATACGCAGTATTTT

D gene: TRBD2
J gene: TRBJ2-1
CDR3 length: 16
clone size: -
V gene: TRBV5-1
CDR3 protein: CASSLAGGIRYNEQFF
CDR3 DNA: TGCGCCAGCAGCTTGGCGGGAGGGATTAGGTACAATGAGCAGTTCTTC

D gene: TRBD1
J gene: TRBJ1-5
CDR3 length: 15
clone size: -
V gene: TRBV6-5
CDR3 protein: CATSWDRALRDPQHF
CDR3 DNA: TGTGCCACCAGCTGGGACAGGGCATTGAGAGATCCCCAGCATTTT

D gene: TRBD1
J gene: TRBJ2-5
CDR3 length: 17
clone size: -
V gene: TRBV7-2
CDR3 protein: CASSSAPGQGARETQYF
CDR3 DNA: TGTGCCAGCAGCAGTGCTCCGGGACAGGGGGCAAGGGAGACCCAGTACTTC

D gene: -
J gene: TRBJ1-2
CDR3 length: 13
clone size: -
V gene: TRBV4-3
CDR3 protein: CASSPGRNDGYTF
CDR3 DNA: TGCGCCAGCAGCCCAGGGAGGAACGATGGCTACACCTTC

D gene: TRBD1
J gene: TRBJ1-3
CDR3 length: 15
clone size: -
V gene: TRBV28
CDR3 protein: CASSFHRGGGNTIYF
CDR3 DNA: TGTGCCAGCAGTTTTCACAGGGGAGGTGGAAACACCATATATTTT

D gene: -
J gene: TRBJ1-4
CDR3 length: 15
clone size: many
V gene: TRBV28
CDR3 protein: CASSDRQFSNEKLFF
CDR3 DNA: TGTGCCAGCAGCGACAGACAGTTTTCTAATGAAAAACTGTTTTTT

D gene: -
J gene: TRBJ1-1
CDR3 length: 14
clone size: -
V gene: TRBV7-8
CDR3 protein: CASSLTGGNTEAFF
CDR3 DNA: TGTGCCAGCAGCTTGACAGGAGGGAACACTGAAGCTTTCTTT

D gene: TRBD2
J gene: TRBJ2-5
CDR3 length: 16
clone size: few
V gene: TRBV15
CDR3 protein: CATSRGALAGQETQYF
CDR3 DNA: TGTGCCACCAGCCGGGGGGCACTAGCGGGTCAAGAGACCCAGTACTTC

D gene: TRBD2
J gene: TRBJ2-2
CDR3 length: 20
clone size: -
V gene: TRBV6-2/TRBV6-3
CDR3 protein: CASSYSTMGRTSANTGELFF
CDR3 DNA: TGTGCCAGCAGTTACTCTACGATGGGGAGGACTAGCGCGAACACCGGGGAGCTGTTTTTT

D gene: TRBD1
J gene: TRBJ1-2
CDR3 length: 13
clone size: -
V gene: TRBV6-5
CDR3 protein: CASSSWDREGYTF
CDR3 DNA: TGTGCCAGCAGTTCGTGGGACAGGGAAGGCTACACCTTC

D gene: -
J gene: TRBJ2-7
CDR3 length: 13
clone size: once
V gene: TRBV18
CDR3 protein: CASSPAVSYEQYF
CDR3 DNA: TGTGCCAGCTCACCCGCAGTATCATACGAGCAGTACTTC